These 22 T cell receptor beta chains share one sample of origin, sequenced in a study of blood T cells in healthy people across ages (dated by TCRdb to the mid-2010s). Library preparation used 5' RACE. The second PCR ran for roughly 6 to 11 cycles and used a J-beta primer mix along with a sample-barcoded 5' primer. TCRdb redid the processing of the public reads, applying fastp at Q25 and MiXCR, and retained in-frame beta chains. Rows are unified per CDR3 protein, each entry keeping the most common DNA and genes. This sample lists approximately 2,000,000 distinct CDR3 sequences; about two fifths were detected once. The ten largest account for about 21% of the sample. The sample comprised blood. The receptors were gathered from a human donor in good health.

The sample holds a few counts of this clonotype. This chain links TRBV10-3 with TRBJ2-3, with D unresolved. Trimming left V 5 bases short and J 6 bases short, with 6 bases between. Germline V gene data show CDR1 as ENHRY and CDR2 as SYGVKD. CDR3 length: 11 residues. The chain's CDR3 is CAISQTDTQYF. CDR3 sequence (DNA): TGTGCCATCAGTCAGACTGATACGCAGTATTTT.

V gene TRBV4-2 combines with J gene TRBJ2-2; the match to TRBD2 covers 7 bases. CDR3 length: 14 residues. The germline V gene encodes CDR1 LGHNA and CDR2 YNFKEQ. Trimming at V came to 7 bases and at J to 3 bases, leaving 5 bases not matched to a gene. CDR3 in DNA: TGTGCCAGCACGCGTGGGGGGGACACCGGGGAGCTGTTTTTT. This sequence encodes CASTRGGDTGELFF.

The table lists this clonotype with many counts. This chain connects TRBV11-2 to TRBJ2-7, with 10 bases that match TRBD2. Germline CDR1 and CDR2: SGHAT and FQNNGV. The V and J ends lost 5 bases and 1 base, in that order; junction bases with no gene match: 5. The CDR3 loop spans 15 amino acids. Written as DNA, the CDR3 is TGTGCCAGCAGCCCCGGACTAGCGGCTTCCTACGAGCAGTACTTC. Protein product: CASSPGLAASYEQYF.

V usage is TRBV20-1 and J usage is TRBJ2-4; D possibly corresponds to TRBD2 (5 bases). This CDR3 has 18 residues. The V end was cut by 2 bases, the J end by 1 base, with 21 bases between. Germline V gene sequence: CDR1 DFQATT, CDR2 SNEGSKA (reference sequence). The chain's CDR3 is CSARLVGLGVPAKNIQYF. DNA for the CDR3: TGCAGTGCTAGATTAGTAGGCTTGGGAGTTCCGGCCAAAAACATTCAGTACTTC.

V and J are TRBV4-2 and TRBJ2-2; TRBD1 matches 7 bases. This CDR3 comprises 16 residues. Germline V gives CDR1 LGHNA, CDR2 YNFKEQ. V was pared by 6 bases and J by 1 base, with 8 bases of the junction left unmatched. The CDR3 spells CASSQETGWNTGELFF. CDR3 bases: TGTGCCAGCAGTCAGGAGACAGGGTGGAACACCGGGGAGCTGTTTTTT.

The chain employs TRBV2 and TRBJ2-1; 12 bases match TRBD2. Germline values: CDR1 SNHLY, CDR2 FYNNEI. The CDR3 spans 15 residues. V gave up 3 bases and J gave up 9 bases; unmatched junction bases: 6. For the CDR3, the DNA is TGTGCCAGCAGTGACCGACTAGCGGGGGTATCTGAGCAGTTCTTC. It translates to CASSDRLAGVSEQFF.

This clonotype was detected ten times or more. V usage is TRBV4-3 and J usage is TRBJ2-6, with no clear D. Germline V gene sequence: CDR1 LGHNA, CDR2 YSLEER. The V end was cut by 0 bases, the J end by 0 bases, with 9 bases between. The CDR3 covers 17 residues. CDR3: CASSQDGSSSGANVLTF. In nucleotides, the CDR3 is TGCGCCAGCAGCCAAGATGGATCTTCCTCTGGGGCCAACGTCCTGACTTTC.

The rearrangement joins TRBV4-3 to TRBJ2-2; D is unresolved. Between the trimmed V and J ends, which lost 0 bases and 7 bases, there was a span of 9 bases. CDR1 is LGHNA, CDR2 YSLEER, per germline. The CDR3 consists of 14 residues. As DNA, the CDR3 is TGCGCCAGCAGCCAAGATCATCAGGACGGGGAGCTGTTTTTT. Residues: CASSQDHQDGELFF.

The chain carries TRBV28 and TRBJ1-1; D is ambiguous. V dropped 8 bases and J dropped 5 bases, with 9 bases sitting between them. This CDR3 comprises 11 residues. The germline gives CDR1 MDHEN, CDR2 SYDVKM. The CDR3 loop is CASEWDTEAFF. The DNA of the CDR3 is TGTGCCAGCGAATGGGATACTGAAGCTTTCTTT. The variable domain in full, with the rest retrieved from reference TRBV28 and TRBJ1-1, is DVKVTQSSRYLVKRTGEKVFLECVQDMDHENMFWYRQDPGLGLRLIYFSYDVKMKEKGDIPEGYSVSREKKERFSLILESASTNQTSMYLCASEWDTEAFFGQGTRLTVV.

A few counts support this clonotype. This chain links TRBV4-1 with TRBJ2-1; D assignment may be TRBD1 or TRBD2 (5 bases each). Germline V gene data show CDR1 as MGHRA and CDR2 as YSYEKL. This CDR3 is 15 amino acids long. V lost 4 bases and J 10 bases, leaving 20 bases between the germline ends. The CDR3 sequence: CASSPLSLGAGEQFF. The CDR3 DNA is TGCGCCAGCAGCCCTCTATCCCTCGGGGCCGGGGAGCAGTTCTTC.

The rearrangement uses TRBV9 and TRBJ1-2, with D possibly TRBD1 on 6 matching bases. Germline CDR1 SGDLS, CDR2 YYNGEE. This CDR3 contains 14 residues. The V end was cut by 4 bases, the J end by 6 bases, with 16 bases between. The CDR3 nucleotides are TGTGCCAGCAGCCTCCTCGACAGGATCCATGGCTACACCTTC. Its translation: CASSLLDRIHGYTF.

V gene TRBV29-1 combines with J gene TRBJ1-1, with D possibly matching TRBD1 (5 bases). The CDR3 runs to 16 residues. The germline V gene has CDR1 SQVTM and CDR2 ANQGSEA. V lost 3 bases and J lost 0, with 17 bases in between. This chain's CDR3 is CSVDIRHGGMNTEAFF. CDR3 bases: TGCAGCGTTGACATCCGACACGGGGGAATGAACACTGAAGCTTTCTTT.

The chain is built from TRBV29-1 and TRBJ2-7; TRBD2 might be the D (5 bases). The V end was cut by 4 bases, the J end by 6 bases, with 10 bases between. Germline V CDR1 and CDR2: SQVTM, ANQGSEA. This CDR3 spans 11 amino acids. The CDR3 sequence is CSVGLLGEQYF. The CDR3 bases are TGCAGCGTTGGACTACTAGGCGAGCAGTACTTC.

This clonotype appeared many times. In DNA form, the CDR3 reads TGTGCCAGCAGCCAAGGTATTGGAGGCGCCAAAAACATTCAGTACTTC. This encodes CASSQGIGGAKNIQYF. This chain uses TRBV3-1 with TRBJ2-4, with TRBD2 as a possible D gene (5 bases). CDR3 length: 16 residues. V shed 1 base and J shed 1 base, with 11 bases lying between them. Germline assignment: CDR1 LGHDT and CDR2 YNNKEL (reference sequence).

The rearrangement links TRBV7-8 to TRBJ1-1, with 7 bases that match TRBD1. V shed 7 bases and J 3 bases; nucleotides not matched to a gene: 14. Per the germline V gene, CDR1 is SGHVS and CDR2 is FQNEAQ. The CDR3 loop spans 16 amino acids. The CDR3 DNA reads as TGTGCCAGCATCCTTACGCGCGACAGGGAGGACACTGAAGCTTTCTTT. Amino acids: CASILTRDREDTEAFF.

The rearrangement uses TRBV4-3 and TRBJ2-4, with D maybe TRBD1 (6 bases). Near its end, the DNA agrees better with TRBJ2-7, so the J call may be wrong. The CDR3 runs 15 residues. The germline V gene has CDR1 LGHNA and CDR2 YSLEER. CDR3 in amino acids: CASSQGTGSGYEQYF. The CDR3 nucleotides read TGCGCCAGCAGCCAAGGAACAGGGTCAGGCTACGAGCAGTACTTC.

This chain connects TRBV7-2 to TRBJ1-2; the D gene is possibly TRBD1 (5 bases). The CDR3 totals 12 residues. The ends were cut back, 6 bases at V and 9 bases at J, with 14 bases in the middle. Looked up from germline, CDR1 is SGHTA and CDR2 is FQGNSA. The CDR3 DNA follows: TGTGCCAGCAGTCTCCGGGACTTAAGCTACACCTTC. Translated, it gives CASSLRDLSYTF.

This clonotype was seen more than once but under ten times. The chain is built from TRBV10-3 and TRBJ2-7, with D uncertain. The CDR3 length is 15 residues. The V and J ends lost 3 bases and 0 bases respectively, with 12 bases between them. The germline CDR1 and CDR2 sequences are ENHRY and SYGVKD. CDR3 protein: CAISEQGYSSYEQYF. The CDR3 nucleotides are TGTGCCATCAGTGAACAAGGGTACAGCTCCTACGAGCAGTACTTC.

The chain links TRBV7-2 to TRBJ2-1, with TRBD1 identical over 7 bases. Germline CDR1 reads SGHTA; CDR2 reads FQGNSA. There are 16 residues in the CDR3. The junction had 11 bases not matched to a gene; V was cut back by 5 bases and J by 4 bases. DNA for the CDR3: TGTGCCAGCAGCCTAGTTTTAGGGGGCAAGTACAATGAGCAGTTCTTC. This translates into CASSLVLGGKYNEQFF. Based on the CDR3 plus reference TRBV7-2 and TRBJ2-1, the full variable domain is GAGVSQSPSNKVTEKGKDVELRCDPISGHTALYWYRQSLGQGLEFLIYFQGNSAPDKSGLPSDRFSAERTGGSVSTLTIQRTQQEDSAVYLCASSLVLGGKYNEQFFGPGTRLTVL.

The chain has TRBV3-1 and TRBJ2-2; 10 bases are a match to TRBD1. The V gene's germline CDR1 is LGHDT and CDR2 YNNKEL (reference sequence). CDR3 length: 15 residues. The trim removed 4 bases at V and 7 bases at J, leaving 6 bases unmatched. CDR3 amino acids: CASSPRTGGGGELFF. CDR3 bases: TGTGCCAGCAGCCCCCGGACAGGGGGGGGCGGGGAGCTGTTTTTT.

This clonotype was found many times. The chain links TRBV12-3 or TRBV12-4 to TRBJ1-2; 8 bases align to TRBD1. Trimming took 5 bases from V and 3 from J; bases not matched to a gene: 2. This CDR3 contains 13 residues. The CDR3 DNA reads TGTGCCAGCAGTATACAGGGGGACTATGGCTACACCTTC. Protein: CASSIQGDYGYTF.

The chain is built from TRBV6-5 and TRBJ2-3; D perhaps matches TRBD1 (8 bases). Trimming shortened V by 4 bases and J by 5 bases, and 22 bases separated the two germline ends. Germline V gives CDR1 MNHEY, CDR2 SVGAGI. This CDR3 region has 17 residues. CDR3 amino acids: CASSSWTGLGRGDTQYF. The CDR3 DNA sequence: TGTGCCAGCAGTTCTTGGACAGGGTTGGGGAGGGGAGATACGCAGTATTTT.